These 12 T cell receptor beta chains were sequenced from one sample in a study of cytomegalovirus exposure and HLA in healthy donors. PCR used 60 Vbeta primers and 13 Jbeta primers. The data were produced by immunoSEQ multiplex PCR, yet TCRdb's version contains in-frame clones alone and is incomplete. The sample has over 130,000 clones, 65% to 85% seen once. Sequencing input: PBMCs. These TCRs come from a man aged 50-59 years in good health and CMV-seronegative.

The chain joins TRBV5-1 to TRBJ2-7; 8 bases line up with TRBD2. Germline lookup yields CDR1 SGHRS and CDR2 YFSETQ. The CDR3 has 14 amino acids. V trimming: 6 bases; J trimming: 2 bases; junction bases outside the gene matches: 7. Here the CDR3 DNA reads TGCGCCAGCACCGGCGGGGGGTACCCCTACGAGCAGTACTTC. Encoded protein: CASTGGGYPYEQYF.

This clone was observed once. The gene calls are TRBV5-5 and TRBJ2-3; no clear D gene. V shed 4 bases and J shed 0 bases, with 12 bases lying between them. Per germline, CDR1 SGHKS and CDR2 YYEKEE (reference sequence). The CDR3 covers 15 residues. CDR3 nucleotide sequence: TGTGCCAGCAGCATTGACAAAGCTAGCACAGATACGCAGTATTTT. Translating gives CASSIDKASTDTQYF.

The chain has TRBV9 and TRBJ2-5; weak D call: TRBD2 (5 bases). Judging by the DNA end, TRBJ2-7 fits better; the J call may be wrong. Germline-derived CDR1 and CDR2 are SGDLS and YYNGEE. There are 15 residues in the CDR3. The DNA of the CDR3 is TGTGCCAGCAGCGTAGAACCGGGGAGTCTGTACGAGCAGTACTTC. Its protein product is CASSVEPGSLYEQYF.

The chain couples TRBV7-9 to TRBJ2-2; TRBD1 agrees at 8 bases. The CDR3 sequence is 16 residues long. The trim removed 7 bases at V and 0 bases at J, leaving 7 bases unmatched. Germline V gene data show CDR1 as SEHNR and CDR2 as FQNEAQ (reference sequence). The CDR3 loop is CASTLQQGANTGELFF. The CDR3 nucleotides read TGTGCCAGCACCCTCCAACAGGGGGCGAACACCGGGGAGCTGTTTTTT.

J is TRBJ1-2 and V is TRBV5-1; D is perhaps TRBD1 (6 bases). Trimming took off 3 bases at V and 5 bases at J, with 14 bases between the two ends. In germline, CDR1 is SGHRS, CDR2 YFSETQ. This CDR3 comprises 14 residues. The CDR3 DNA reads as TGCGCCAGCAGCTGGGGGCCGACAGATTATGGCTACACCTTC. As protein: CASSWGPTDYGYTF.

The V gene is TRBV6-5, the J gene TRBJ1-1; 8 bases fit TRBD1. CDR1 and CDR2 from the germline V gene are MNHEY and SVGAGI. The CDR3 runs 13 residues. V was clipped by 5 bases and J by 5 bases; unmatched bases: 4. The CDR3 DNA is TGTGCCAGCAGTGACAGGGGTCGGACTGAAGCTTTCTTT. Amino acids: CASSDRGRTEAFF.

J is TRBJ1-2 and V is TRBV5-1; D is ambiguous. The CDR3 has 12 residues. Germline V CDR1 and CDR2: SGHRS, YFSETQ. The ends were cut back, 6 bases at V and 3 bases at J, with 9 bases in the middle. Written as DNA, the CDR3 is TGCGCCAGCACGGAGGGATACTATGGCTACACCTTC. Translating gives CASTEGYYGYTF.

This clone has only one observation. The same CDR3 is also encoded by other DNA sequences in this sample. The CDR3 here is CASSLARGMNTEAFF. DNA for the CDR3: TGCGCCAGCAGCTTGGCCAGAGGAATGAACACTGAAGCTTTCTTT. The chain carries TRBV5-1 and TRBJ1-1; no clear D gene. Trimming left V 0 bases short and J 0 bases short, with 9 bases between. CDR1 and CDR2 (germline): SGHRS, YFSETQ. This CDR3 comprises 15 residues. The complete variable domain, with remaining parts taken from reference TRBV5-1 and TRBJ1-1, reads KAGVTQTPRYLIKTRGQQVTLSCSPISGHRSVSWYQQTPGQGLQFLFEYFSETQRNKGNFPGRFSGRQFSNSRSEMNVSTLELGDSALYLCASSLARGMNTEAFFGQGTRLTVV.

V is TRBV6-1 and J is TRBJ1-3; maybe TRBD1 (5 bases). The V end lost 3 bases, the J end lost 2 bases, and 8 bases lay between the germline ends. Germline loops: CDR1 MNHNS, CDR2 SASEGT. The CDR3 covers 14 residues. The DNA of the CDR3 is TGTGCCAGCAGTGATGGAGGGGCTGGAAACACCATATATTTT. Encoded protein: CASSDGGAGNTIYF.

The chain is built from TRBV5-4 and TRBJ2-3, with TRBD1 matching 10 bases. The CDR3 has 15 amino acids. V lost 5 bases, J lost 3 bases, and 6 bases stayed unmatched. CDR1 is SGHNT and CDR2 is YYREEE in the germline V gene (reference sequence). CDR3 coding DNA: TGTGCCAGCAGGTCGAGGACAGGGGGGACAGATACGCAGTATTTT. This codes for CASRSRTGGTDTQYF.

The V and J genes are TRBV6-1 and TRBJ1-1; D gene ambiguous. The ends were cut back, 6 bases at V and 0 bases at J, with 8 bases in the middle. Germline V gene lookup returns CDR1 MNHNS and CDR2 SASEGT. This CDR3 comprises 13 residues. The CDR3 here is CASRRDMNTEAFF. As DNA, the CDR3 is TGTGCCAGCAGACGAGACATGAACACTGAAGCTTTCTTT.

The V and J genes are TRBV7-3 and TRBJ2-3, with 12 nucleotides matching TRBD2. This CDR3 is built from 16 residues. CDR1 SGHTA and CDR2 FQGTGA come from the germline V gene. J lost 4 bases, V lost 5 bases, and 7 bases had no gene match. This chain's CDR3 is CASSTGTSGSADTQYF. The CDR3 nucleotides are TGTGCCAGCAGCACAGGGACTAGCGGGTCTGCAGATACGCAGTATTTT.